This T cell receptor beta chain was recovered during a study of blood T cells in healthy people across ages. The study, taken as a whole, reports: Per-million-T-cell TCR beta diversity fell roughly linearly with age.

Germline V lookup: CDR1 DFQATT, CDR2 SNEGSKA (reference sequence). The CDR3 extends over 11 amino acids. The J segment lost 12 bases and the V segment lost 5 bases, leaving 10 bases of the junction unmatched. Of note for this clonotype: Its specificity is not known.

Primed by a sample-barcoded 5' primer and a J-beta primer mix, a second PCR proceeded for about 7 to 12 cycles. MiXCR, run by TCRdb on the 5' RACE reads, gives a single entry per CDR3 protein. There are 1.2 million to 1.5 million distinct CDR3 sequences in the sample; roughly 45% occur only once, and 7.9% lies in the top ten. The clonotype originates from a woman aged 18 to 35 in good health. The sequenced sample was blood. The chain carries TRBV20-1 and TRBJ2-7; 7 bases are a match to TRBD2. The CDR3 bases are TGCAGTGCTCAGGGAGGGGCCGAACGGTACTTC. Protein: CSAQGGAERYF.